The T cell receptor beta chain under discussion was sequenced for a study of STAT5B mutations in CD4+ large granular lymphocyte leukemia. The survey-level immunoSEQ assay was used. Per the original methods: Lowest detectable productive clonotype frequency was 2.59 x 10-5. Only in-frame clones appear in the TCRdb table, and some are missing; sequencing was by immunoSEQ multiplex PCR. V, J and clone size are taken as reported in that table, and D and trimming were inferred from the DNA itself. The sample has 40,000 to 45,000 clones, around 81% seen once. This CDR3 has 13 amino acids. V gave up 6 bases and J gave up 5 bases, with 11 bases separating them. CDR1 is LNHNV and CDR2 is YYDKDF in the germline V gene (reference sequence). Study-wide points: The CD4+ versus CD8+ T-LGLL clonality difference may reflect limited sample size. Top patient clones used TRBV06 genes more often: 8/27 versus 2/35 in controls.

Remarks on this clone: Antigen specificity is unknown.

The receptor was derived from a human donor in good health. The rearrangement joins TRBV15 to TRBJ1-5; D might be TRBD1 (5 bases). Material: CD4+ T cells from blood buffy coats. The CDR3 here is CATRSRGDQPQHF. The CDR3 coding sequence is TGTGCCACCAGGAGCCGGGGGGATCAGCCCCAGCATTTT. The full variable domain, completed using reference TRBV15 and TRBJ1-5, is DAMVIQNPRYQVTQFGKPVTLSCSQTLNHNVMYWYQQKSSQAPKLLFHYYDKDFNNEADTPDNFQSRRPNTSFCFLDIRSPGLGDTAMYLCATRSRGDQPQHFGDGTRLSIL.